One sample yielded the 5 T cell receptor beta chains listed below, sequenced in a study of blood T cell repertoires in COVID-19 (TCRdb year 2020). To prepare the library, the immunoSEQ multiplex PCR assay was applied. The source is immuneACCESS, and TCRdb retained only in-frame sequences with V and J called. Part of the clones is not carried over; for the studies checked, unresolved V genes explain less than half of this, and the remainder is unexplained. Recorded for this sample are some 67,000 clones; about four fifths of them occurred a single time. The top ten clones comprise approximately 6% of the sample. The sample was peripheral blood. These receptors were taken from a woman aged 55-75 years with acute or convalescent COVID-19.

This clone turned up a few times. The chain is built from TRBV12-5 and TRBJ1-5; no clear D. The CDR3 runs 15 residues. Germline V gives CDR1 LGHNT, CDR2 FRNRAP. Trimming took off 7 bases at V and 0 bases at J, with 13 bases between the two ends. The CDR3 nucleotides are TGTGCTAGTGTGGAGAATAGTAATAGCAATCAGCCCCAGCATTTT. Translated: CASVENSNSNQPQHF.

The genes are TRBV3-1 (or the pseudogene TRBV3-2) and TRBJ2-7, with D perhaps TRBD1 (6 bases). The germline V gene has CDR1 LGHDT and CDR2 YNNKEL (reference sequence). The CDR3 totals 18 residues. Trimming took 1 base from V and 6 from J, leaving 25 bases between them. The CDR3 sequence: CASSQANARGTKASEQYF. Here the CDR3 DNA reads TGTGCCAGCAGCCAAGCCAATGCGAGGGGGACAAAAGCCAGCGAGCAGTACTTC.

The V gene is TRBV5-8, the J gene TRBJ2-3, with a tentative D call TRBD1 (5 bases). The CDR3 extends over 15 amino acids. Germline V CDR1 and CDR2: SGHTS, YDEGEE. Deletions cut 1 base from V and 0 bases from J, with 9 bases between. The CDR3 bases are TGTGCCAGCAGCTTGATAAGGGGCAGCACAGATACGCAGTATTTT. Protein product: CASSLIRGSTDTQYF. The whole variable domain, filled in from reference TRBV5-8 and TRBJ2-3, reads EAGVTQSPTHLIKTRGQQATLRCSPISGHTSVYWYQQALGLGLQFLLWYDEGEERNRGNFPPRFSGRQFPNYSSELNVNALELEDSALYLCASSLIRGSTDTQYFGPGTRLTVL.

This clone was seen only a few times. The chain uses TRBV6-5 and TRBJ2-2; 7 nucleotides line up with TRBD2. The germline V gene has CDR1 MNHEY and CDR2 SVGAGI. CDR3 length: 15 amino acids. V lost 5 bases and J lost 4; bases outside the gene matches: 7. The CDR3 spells CASSHGEGSTGELFF. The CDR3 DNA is TGTGCCAGCAGTCATGGGGAGGGGAGCACCGGGGAGCTGTTTTTT.

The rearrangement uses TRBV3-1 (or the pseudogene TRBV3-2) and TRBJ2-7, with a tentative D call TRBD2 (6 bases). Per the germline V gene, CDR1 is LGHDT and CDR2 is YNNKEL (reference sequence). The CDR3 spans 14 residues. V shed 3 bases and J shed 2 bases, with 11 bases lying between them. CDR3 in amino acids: CASSHRTGAYEQYF. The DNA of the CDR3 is TGTGCCAGCAGCCACAGAACGGGAGCCTACGAGCAGTACTTC.